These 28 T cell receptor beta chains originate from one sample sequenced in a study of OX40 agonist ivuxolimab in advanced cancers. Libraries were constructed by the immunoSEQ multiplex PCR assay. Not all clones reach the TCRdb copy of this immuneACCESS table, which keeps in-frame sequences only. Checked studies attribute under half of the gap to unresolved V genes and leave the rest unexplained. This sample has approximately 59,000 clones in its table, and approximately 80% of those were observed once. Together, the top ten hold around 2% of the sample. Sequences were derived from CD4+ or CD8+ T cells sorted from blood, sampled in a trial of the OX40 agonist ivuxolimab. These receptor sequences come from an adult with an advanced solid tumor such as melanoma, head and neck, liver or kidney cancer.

CDR3 nucleotide sequence: TGTGCCAGCAGCTATGGACCGGGGCTGAACACTGAAGCTTTCTTT. Translation: CASSYGPGLNTEAFF. The chain recombines TRBV7-8 with TRBJ1-1, with a possible D match to TRBD1 (5 bases). Trimming removed 4 bases from V and 0 bases from J, with 12 bases in between. The CDR3 contains 15 residues. The germline CDR1 and CDR2 sequences are SGHVS and FQNEAQ.

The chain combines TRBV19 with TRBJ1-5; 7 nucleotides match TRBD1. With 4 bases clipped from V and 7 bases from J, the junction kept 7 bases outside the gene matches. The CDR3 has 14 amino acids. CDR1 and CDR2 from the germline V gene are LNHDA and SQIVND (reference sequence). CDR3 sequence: CASSTGQVGQPQHF. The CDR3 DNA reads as TGTGCCAGTAGTACAGGACAGGTTGGCCAGCCCCAGCATTTT.

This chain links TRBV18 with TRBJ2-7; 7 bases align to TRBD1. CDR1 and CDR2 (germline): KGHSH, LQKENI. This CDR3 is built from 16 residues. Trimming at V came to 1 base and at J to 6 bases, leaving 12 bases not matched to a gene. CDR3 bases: TGTGCCAGCTCACCACTCTTGGGACAGTCGGCTATCGAGCAGTACTTC. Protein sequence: CASSPLLGQSAIEQYF. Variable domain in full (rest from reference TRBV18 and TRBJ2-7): NAGVMQNPRHLVRRRGQEARLRCSPMKGHSHVYWYRQLPEEGLKFMVYLQKENIIDESGMPKERFSAEFPKEGPSILRIQQVVRGDSAAYFCASSPLLGQSAIEQYFGPGTRLTVT.

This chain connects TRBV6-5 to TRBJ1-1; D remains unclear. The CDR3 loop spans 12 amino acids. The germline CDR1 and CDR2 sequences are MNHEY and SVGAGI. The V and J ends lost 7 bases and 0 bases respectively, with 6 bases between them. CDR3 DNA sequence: TGTGCCAGCATCGACCTGAACACTGAAGCTTTCTTT. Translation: CASIDLNTEAFF.

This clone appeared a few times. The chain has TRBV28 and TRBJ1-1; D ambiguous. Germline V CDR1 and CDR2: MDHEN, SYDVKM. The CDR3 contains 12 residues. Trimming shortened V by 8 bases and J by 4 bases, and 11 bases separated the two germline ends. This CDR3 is CASSIIGTEAFF. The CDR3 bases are TGTGCCAGCTCAATAATCGGCACTGAAGCTTTCTTT.

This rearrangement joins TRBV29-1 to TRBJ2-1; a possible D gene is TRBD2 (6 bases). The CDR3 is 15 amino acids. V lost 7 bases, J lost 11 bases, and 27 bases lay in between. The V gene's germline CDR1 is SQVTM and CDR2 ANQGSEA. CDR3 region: CSAVTMGGTAIKQFF. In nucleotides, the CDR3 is TGCAGCGCCGTGACTATGGGGGGTACAGCAATAAAGCAGTTCTTC.

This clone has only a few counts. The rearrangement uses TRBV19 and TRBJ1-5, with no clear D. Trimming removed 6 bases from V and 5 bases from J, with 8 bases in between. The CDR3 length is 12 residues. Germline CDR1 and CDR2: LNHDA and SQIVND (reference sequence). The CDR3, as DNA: TGTGCCAGTAGAAAGGACGATCAGCCCCAGCATTTT. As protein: CASRKDDQPQHF.

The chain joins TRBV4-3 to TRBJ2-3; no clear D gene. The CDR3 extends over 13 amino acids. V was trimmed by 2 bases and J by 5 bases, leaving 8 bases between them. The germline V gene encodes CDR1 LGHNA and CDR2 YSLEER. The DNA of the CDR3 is TGCGCCAGCAGCCAAAGCATAAAAGATACGCAGTATTTT. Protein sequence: CASSQSIKDTQYF.

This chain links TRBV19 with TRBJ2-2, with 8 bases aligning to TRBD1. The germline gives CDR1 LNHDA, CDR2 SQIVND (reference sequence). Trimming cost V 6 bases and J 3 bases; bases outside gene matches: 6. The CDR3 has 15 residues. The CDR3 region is CASSPNRGDTGELFF. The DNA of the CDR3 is TGTGCCAGTAGCCCGAACAGGGGGGACACCGGGGAGCTGTTTTTT.

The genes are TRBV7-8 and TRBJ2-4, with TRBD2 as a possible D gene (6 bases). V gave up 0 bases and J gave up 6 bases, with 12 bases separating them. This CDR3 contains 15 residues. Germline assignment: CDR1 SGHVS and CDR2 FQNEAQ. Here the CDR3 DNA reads TGTGCCAGCAGCTTAGCGACGAGGGGAGGAAACATTCAGTACTTC. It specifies CASSLATRGGNIQYF.

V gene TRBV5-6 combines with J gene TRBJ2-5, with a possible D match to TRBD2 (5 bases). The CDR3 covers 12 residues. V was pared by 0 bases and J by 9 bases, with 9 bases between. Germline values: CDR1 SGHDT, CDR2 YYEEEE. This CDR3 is CASSLGRTAQYF. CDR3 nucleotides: TGTGCCAGCAGCTTGGGGAGGACGGCCCAGTACTTC.

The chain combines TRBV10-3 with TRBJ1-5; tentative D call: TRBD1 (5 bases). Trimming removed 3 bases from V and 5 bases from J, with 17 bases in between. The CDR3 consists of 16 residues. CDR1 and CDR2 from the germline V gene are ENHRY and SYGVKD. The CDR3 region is CAISELGGGVDQPQHF. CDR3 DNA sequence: TGTGCCATCAGTGAACTGGGGGGAGGGGTGGATCAGCCCCAGCATTTT.

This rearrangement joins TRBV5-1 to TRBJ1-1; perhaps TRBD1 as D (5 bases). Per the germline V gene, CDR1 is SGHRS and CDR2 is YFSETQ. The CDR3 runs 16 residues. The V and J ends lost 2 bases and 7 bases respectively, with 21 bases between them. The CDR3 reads CASSFRSGLSLGEAFF. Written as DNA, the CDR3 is TGCGCCAGCAGCTTCAGGTCAGGGTTAAGTTTGGGTGAAGCTTTCTTT.

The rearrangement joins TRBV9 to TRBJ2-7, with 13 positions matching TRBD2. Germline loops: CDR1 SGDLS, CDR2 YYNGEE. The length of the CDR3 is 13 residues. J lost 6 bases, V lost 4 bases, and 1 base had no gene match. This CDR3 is CASSTSGRGEQYF. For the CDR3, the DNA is TGTGCCAGCAGCACTAGCGGGAGGGGCGAGCAGTACTTC.

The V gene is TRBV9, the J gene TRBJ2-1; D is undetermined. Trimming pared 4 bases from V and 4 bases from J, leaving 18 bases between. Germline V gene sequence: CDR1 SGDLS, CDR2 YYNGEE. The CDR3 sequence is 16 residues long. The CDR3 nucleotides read TGTGCCAGCAGCCCCGTTTTTGAGTTGGGATACAATGAGCAGTTCTTC. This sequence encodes CASSPVFELGYNEQFF.

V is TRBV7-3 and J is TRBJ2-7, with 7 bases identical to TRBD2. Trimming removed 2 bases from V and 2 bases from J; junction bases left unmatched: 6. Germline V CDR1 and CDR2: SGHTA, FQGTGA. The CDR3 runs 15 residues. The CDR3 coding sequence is TGTGCCAGCAGCTTATTAGCGGGTACTACCTACGAGCAGTACTTC. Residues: CASSLLAGTTYEQYF.

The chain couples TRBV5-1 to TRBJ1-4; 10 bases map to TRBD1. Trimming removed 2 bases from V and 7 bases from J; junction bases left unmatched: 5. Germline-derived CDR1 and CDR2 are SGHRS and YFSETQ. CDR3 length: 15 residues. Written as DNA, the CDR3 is TGCGCCAGCAGCTTAGATTGGGACAGGGGTGAAAAACTGTTTTTT. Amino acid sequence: CASSLDWDRGEKLFF.

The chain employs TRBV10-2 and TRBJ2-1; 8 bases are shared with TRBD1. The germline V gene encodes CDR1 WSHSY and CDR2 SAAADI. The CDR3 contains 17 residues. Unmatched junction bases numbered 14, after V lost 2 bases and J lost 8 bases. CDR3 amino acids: CASSEAQGAVGADEQFF. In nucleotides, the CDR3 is TGCGCCAGCAGTGAGGCCCAGGGGGCGGTCGGGGCCGATGAGCAGTTCTTC.

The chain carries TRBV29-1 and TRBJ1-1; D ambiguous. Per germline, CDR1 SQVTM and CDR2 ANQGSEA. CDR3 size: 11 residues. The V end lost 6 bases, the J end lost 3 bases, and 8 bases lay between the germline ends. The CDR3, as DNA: TGCAGCGTAGCTGGGGACACTGAAGCTTTCTTT. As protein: CSVAGDTEAFF.

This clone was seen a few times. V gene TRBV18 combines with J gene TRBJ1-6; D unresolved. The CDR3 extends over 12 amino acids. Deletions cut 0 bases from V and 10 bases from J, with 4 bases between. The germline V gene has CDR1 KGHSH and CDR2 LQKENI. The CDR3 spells CASSPPMSPLHF. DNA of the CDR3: TGTGCCAGCTCACCACCAATGTCACCCCTCCACTTT.

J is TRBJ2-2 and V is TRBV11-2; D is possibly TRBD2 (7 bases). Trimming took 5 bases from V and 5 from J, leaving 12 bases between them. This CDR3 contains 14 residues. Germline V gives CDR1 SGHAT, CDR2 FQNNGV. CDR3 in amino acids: CASSPAGATGELFF. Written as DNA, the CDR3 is TGTGCCAGCAGCCCCGCGGGGGCAACCGGGGAGCTGTTTTTT.

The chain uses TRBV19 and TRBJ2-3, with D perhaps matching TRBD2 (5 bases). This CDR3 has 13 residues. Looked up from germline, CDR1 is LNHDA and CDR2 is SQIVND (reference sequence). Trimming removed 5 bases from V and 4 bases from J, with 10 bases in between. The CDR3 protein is CASSGRRADTQYF. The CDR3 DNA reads TGTGCCAGTAGTGGGAGACGGGCAGATACGCAGTATTTT.

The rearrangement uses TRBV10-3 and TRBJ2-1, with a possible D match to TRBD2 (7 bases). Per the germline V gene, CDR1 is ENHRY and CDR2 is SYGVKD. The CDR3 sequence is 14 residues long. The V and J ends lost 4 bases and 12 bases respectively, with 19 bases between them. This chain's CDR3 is CAISVGGGPEGQFF. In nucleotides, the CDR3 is TGTGCCATCAGTGTTGGGGGGGGCCCTGAAGGGCAGTTCTTC.

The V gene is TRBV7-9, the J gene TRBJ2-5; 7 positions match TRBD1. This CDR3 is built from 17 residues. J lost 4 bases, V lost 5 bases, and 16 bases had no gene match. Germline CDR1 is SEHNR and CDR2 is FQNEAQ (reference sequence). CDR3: CASSPRTGDPKRETQYF. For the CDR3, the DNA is TGTGCCAGCAGCCCGCGAACAGGGGACCCCAAGAGAGAGACCCAGTACTTC.

The CDR3 nucleotides are TGTGCCAGCAGTGACGCAGTTAACACTGAAGCTTTCTTT. Residues: CASSDAVNTEAFF. The chain has TRBV6-4 and TRBJ1-1; D is undetermined. The CDR3 has 13 residues. The V gene lost 2 bases and the J gene lost 2 bases, with 6 bases spanning the gap. The germline gives CDR1 MRHNA, CDR2 SNTAGT.

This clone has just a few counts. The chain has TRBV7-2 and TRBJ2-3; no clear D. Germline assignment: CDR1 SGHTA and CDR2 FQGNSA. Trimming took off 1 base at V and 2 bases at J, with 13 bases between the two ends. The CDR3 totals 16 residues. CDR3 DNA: TGTGCCAGCAGCTTAGTCGGCACACTGGTCACAGATACGCAGTATTTT. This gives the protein CASSLVGTLVTDTQYF.

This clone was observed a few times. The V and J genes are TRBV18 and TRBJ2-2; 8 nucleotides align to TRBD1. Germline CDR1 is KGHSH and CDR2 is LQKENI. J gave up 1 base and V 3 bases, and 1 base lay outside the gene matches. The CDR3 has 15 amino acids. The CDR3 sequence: CASSPGTGNTGELFF. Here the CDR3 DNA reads TGTGCCAGCTCACCCGGGACAGGGAACACCGGGGAGCTGTTTTTT.

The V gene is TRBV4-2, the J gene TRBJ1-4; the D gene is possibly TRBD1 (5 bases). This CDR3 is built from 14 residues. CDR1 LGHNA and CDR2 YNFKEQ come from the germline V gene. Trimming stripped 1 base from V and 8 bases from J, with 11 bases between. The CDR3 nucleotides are TGTGCCAGCAGCCAAGGGGACCCTGGGGAAAAACTGTTTTTT. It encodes CASSQGDPGEKLFF.